The present T cell receptor beta chain was sequenced within a study of Tregs in tolerant kidney transplant recipients. Produced via immunoSEQ multiplex PCR; TCRdb's table is partial and in-frame only. The sample is made up of about 33,000 clones, and the top ten hold approximately 8.1% of it. Study observations and caveats: Biological reproducibility was not directly addressed, but technical replication error appeared minimal. Validation in larger populations is needed because few patients were studied. For some patients, primers changed over time, blocking nucleotide-level comparison.

The CDR3 covers 13 residues. Germline CDR1 is LNHDA and CDR2 is SQIVND (reference sequence). Trimming pared 7 bases from V and 5 bases from J, leaving 14 bases between. About this clone: Antigen specificity is unknown. Read data end 3 residues before the CDR3 end; the end is taken from the germline J gene.

This sequence originates from a human donor who received a combined kidney and bone marrow transplant. Here the sequenced sample was CD8+ T cells from blood, taken before the transplant. The V call is TRBV19, the J call TRBJ1-1, with D unresolved. The sequenced CDR3 bases are TGTGCCAGTACTTCAACGGGGTGGACTGAA. Translating gives CASTSTGWTE. The entire CDR3 is CASTSTGWTEAFF.